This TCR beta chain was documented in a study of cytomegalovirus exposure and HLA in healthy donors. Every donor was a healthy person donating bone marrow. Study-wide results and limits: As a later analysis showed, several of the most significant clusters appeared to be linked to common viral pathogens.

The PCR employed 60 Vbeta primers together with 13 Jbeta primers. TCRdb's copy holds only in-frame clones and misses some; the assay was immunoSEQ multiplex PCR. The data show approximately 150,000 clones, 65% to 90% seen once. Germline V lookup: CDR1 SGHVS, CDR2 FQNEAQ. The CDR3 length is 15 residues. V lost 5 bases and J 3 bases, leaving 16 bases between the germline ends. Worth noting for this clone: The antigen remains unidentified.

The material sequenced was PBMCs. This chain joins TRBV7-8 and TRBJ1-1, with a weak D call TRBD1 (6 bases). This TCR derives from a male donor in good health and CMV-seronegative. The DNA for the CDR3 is TGTGCCAGCAGCCCAAGGGGGGGTATAGACACTGAAGCTTTCTTT. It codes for CASSPRGGIDTEAFF.